Included here is one T cell receptor (beta chain) sequence, with context. What it binds is not known. TCRdb keeps only in-frame clones here, not all; method: immunoSEQ multiplex PCR. The data show over 130,000 clones, approximately 91% seen once. This CDR3 contains 15 residues. Per germline, CDR1 MNHNS and CDR2 SASEGT. Trimming removed 2 bases from V and 4 bases from J; junction bases left unmatched: 4. The data belong to a study of CD4+ T cells in melanoma. General study points: Diverse differentiation states were reported for melanoma neoantigen-specific CD4+ T cells. A reported correlation linked neoantigen-specific CD4+ T cells to CD8+, macrophage and B cell function.

J is TRBJ2-2 and V is TRBV6-1; 7 bases align to TRBD1. The sequence came from a human donor with melanoma. CDR3 in amino acids: CASSEMDRSTGELFF. CDR3 nucleotides: TGTGCCAGCAGTGAAATGGACAGGTCCACCGGGGAGCTGTTTTTT.